Presented here are 16 T cell receptor beta chains from one specimen sequenced in a study of blood T cell repertoires in COVID-19. Here immunoSEQ multiplex PCR was the method, and the copy in TCRdb shows in-frame clones only, minus some. The table lists roughly 240,000 clones, 86% of them singletons. Sequencing input: peripheral blood. The receptor set was obtained from a woman aged 25 to 39 who had recovered from COVID-19.

The chain carries TRBV19 and TRBJ1-5, with TRBD1 matching 7 bases. Trimming at V came to 4 bases and at J to 0 bases, leaving 6 bases not matched to a gene. Germline V CDR1 and CDR2: LNHDA, SQIVND (reference sequence). The CDR3 runs 16 residues. CDR3 residues: CASSTGQFYSNQPQHF. DNA of the CDR3: TGTGCCAGTAGTACGGGACAGTTTTATAGCAATCAGCCCCAGCATTTT.

The chain carries TRBV27 and TRBJ1-1, with 7 bases fitting TRBD1. Germline trimming cut 10 bases from V and 0 bases from J; bases unmatched to any gene: 5. The germline V gene encodes CDR1 MNHEY and CDR2 SMNVEV (reference sequence). This CDR3 region has 13 residues. The CDR3 DNA sequence: TGTGCCACCTCGGGACAGATGAACACTGAAGCTTTCTTT. It is translated as CATSGQMNTEAFF.

The chain recombines TRBV7-9 with TRBJ2-1; 13 bases line up with TRBD2. In germline, CDR1 is SEHNR, CDR2 FQNEAQ (reference sequence). Germline trimming cut 3 bases from V and 5 bases from J; bases unmatched to any gene: 10. The CDR3 extends over 18 amino acids. In nucleotides, the CDR3 is TGTGCCAGCAGCTTTGGTCTAGGACTAGCGGGGGAGAACAATGAGCAGTTCTTC. Its translation: CASSFGLGLAGENNEQFF.

The chain uses TRBV29-1 and TRBJ2-3; no definite D call. Germline values: CDR1 SQVTM, CDR2 ANQGSEA. This CDR3 has 14 residues. V was pared by 2 bases and J by 6 bases, with 15 bases between. CDR3 nucleotide sequence: TGCAGCGTTGAAAAGCGCACCGTGGAGGATACGCAGTATTTT. It translates to CSVEKRTVEDTQYF.

The rearrangement joins TRBV11-3 to TRBJ2-7; maybe TRBD1 (6 bases). Trimming took 10 bases from V and 6 from J, leaving 19 bases between them. The CDR3 has 13 residues. Per the germline V gene, CDR1 is SGHNT and CDR2 is YENEEA. The CDR3 is CANRQDGPREQYF. CDR3 in DNA: TGTGCCAATAGACAGGACGGTCCTCGCGAGCAGTACTTC.

There are a few counts of this clone. V usage is TRBV7-3 and J usage is TRBJ2-2; maybe TRBD1 (5 bases). This CDR3 has 15 amino acids. Looked up from germline, CDR1 is SGHTA and CDR2 is FQGTGA. V shed 2 bases and J shed 6 bases, with 13 bases lying between them. As DNA, the CDR3 is TGTGCCAGCAGCTTAGTGGGTGGGGCTTCCGGGGAGCTGTTTTTT. Its translation is CASSLVGGASGELFF.

V and J are TRBV2 and TRBJ1-3; the match to TRBD1 covers 8 bases. CDR3 length: 17 residues. V dropped 4 bases and J dropped 4; count of bases not matched to a gene: 12. Per the germline V gene, CDR1 is SNHLY and CDR2 is FYNNEI. The CDR3 loop reads CASSGGGRGPKGNTIYF. In DNA form, the CDR3 reads TGTGCCAGCAGTGGTGGTGGCAGGGGGCCCAAAGGAAACACCATATATTTT.

This sequence joins TRBV7-6 and TRBJ1-3; 10 bases map to TRBD1. With 3 bases clipped from V and 0 bases from J, the junction kept 2 bases outside the gene matches. Germline CDR1 is SGHVS and CDR2 is FNYEAQ. The CDR3 runs to 16 residues. CDR3 amino acids: CASSLGQGNSGNTIYF. The CDR3 coding sequence is TGTGCCAGCAGCTTGGGACAGGGGAACTCTGGAAACACCATATATTTT.

This chain links TRBV6-6 with TRBJ1-3; D unresolved. The CDR3 loop spans 15 amino acids. Trimming stripped 0 bases from V and 1 base from J, with 7 bases between. CDR1 is MNHNY and CDR2 is SVGAGI in the germline V gene (reference sequence). The CDR3 DNA follows: TGTGCCAGCAGTTACTCCCAGTCATCTGGAAACACCATATATTTT. Encoded protein: CASSYSQSSGNTIYF.

The chain recombines TRBV9 with TRBJ1-4, with TRBD1 matching 7 bases. Germline V gene lookup returns CDR1 SGDLS and CDR2 YYNGEE. V shed 4 bases, J shed 6 bases, and the junction held 9 bases outside the gene matches. The CDR3 loop spans 15 amino acids. The CDR3 DNA sequence: TGTGCCAGCAGCCCCCGGCCAGGGGGAGATGAAAAACTGTTTTTT. Encoded protein: CASSPRPGGDEKLFF.

The chain recombines TRBV6-2 or TRBV6-3 with TRBJ2-3; D unclear. The CDR3 has 12 residues. In germline, CDR1 is MNHEY, CDR2 SVGEGT. Trimming shortened V by 6 bases and J by 10 bases, and 14 bases separated the two germline ends. The CDR3 nucleotides are TGTGCCAGCAGCAATACGATAGCTGCGCAGTATTTT. Translating gives CASSNTIAAQYF.

V and J are TRBV7-9 and TRBJ2-5, with D possibly TRBD1 on 6 matching bases. Trimming pared 4 bases from V and 2 bases from J, leaving 11 bases between. The germline gives CDR1 SEHNR, CDR2 FQNEAQ (reference sequence). The CDR3 runs to 14 residues. The CDR3 DNA reads as TGTGCCAGCAGCTCCGGACAGTATCAAGAGACCCAGTACTTC. Encoded protein: CASSSGQYQETQYF.

The chain employs TRBV5-3 and TRBJ1-1, with 8 bases fitting TRBD1. TRBV5-3 qualifies as an ORF whose function is uncertain. The CDR3 extends over 15 amino acids. The V gene end was trimmed by 0 bases and the J gene end by 3 bases; junction bases not matched to a gene: 4. The CDR3 is CARSLETGVDTEAFF. CDR3 DNA sequence: TGTGCCAGAAGCTTGGAGACAGGGGTTGACACTGAAGCTTTCTTT.

The gene calls are TRBV6-5 and TRBJ2-1; TRBD1 agrees at 9 bases. The CDR3 has 14 residues. Trimming removed 5 bases from V and 3 bases from J; junction bases left unmatched: 2. CDR1 MNHEY and CDR2 SVGAGI come from the germline V gene. CDR3 DNA: TGTGCCAGCAGTCGACAGGGGGGCTACAATGAGCAGTTCTTC. Translating gives CASSRQGGYNEQFF.

This chain uses TRBV29-1 with TRBJ1-1; 7 nucleotides match TRBD1. This CDR3 comprises 15 residues. CDR1 is SQVTM and CDR2 is ANQGSEA in the germline V gene. The ends lost 2 bases at V and 10 bases at J; junction bases unmatched: 16. CDR3 in amino acids: CSVERPDRIRRRAFF. In DNA form, the CDR3 reads TGCAGCGTTGAACGTCCGGACAGGATTCGGCGGCGAGCTTTCTTT.

V is TRBV7-2 and J is TRBJ2-2; 8 nucleotides agree with TRBD1. Germline CDR1 reads SGHTA; CDR2 reads FQGNSA. J lost 4 bases, V lost 6 bases, and 13 bases had no gene match. The CDR3 is 17 amino acids. CDR3 nucleotide sequence: TGTGCCAGCAGTAGGGGACAGGTCGAGGCGAGCACCGGGGAGCTGTTTTTT. Protein product: CASSRGQVEASTGELFF. Combining the CDR3 with reference TRBV7-2 and TRBJ2-2 gives the whole variable domain GAGVSQSPSNKVTEKGKDVELRCDPISGHTALYWYRQSLGQGLEFLIYFQGNSAPDKSGLPSDRFSAERTGGSVSTLTIQRTQQEDSAVYLCASSRGQVEASTGELFFGEGSRLTVL.